These 4 T cell receptor beta chains share one sample of origin, sequenced in a study of regulatory T cells in long-lasting Graves disease. CDR3-region Arm-PCR and iRepertoire HTBI primers produced the TCR beta libraries. TCRdb fed the multiplex PCR reads into MiXCR, producing one record per CDR3 protein. Of roughly 530,000 distinct CDR3 sequences in the sample, roughly 16% are singletons; the top ten hold 25%. Time point described: newly diagnosed GD, antithyroid drugs for less than 3 months. From RNA extracted from PBMCs, the TCR library was made. Separately, the same data were catalogued under a study of T cells in Graves' hyperthyroidism and ophthalmopathy.

The sequenced sample was peripheral blood mononuclear cells (PBMCs), obtained at new diagnosis, from a patient treated with antithyroid drugs. The receptors here all came from a middle-aged woman with Graves disease.

This clonotype occurred many times. The chain employs TRBV7-2 and TRBJ2-2; D gene unclear. The CDR3 spans 14 residues. The germline gives CDR1 SGHTA, CDR2 FQGNSA. V lost 2 bases and J lost 6, with 10 bases in between. The CDR3 spells CASSLPTRAGELFF. The CDR3 nucleotides read TGTGCCAGCAGCTTACCGACTCGGGCCGGGGAGCTGTTTTTT.

This clonotype was seen repeatedly, ten times or more. This chain links TRBV12-3 or TRBV12-4 with TRBJ2-1, with a weak D call TRBD1 (6 bases). V shed 7 bases and J shed 8 bases, with 15 bases lying between them. The CDR3 length is 13 residues. In DNA, the CDR3 is TGTGCCAGCACCTTGGTGGGGGCGTATGAGCAGTTCTTC. Residues: CASTLVGAYEQFF.

This clonotype appeared a few times. The genes are TRBV7-9 and TRBJ2-5; 13 bases line up with TRBD2. V lost 5 bases to trimming and J lost 5 bases; unmatched junction nucleotides: 5. Germline CDR1 is SEHNR and CDR2 is FQNEAQ (reference sequence). The CDR3 covers 15 residues. The DNA for the CDR3 is TGTGCCAGCAGCCTCTCGGGACTAGCGGGGGAGACCCAGTACTTC. It encodes CASSLSGLAGETQYF.

The rearrangement joins TRBV9 to TRBJ1-4; a possible D gene is TRBD1 (6 bases). V lost 0 bases to trimming and J lost 2 bases, with 11 bases between them. This CDR3 spans 16 amino acids. Germline CDR1 SGDLS, CDR2 YYNGEE. The CDR3 DNA sequence: TGTGCCAGCAGCGTAGACCAGGGGAATACTAATGAAAAACTGTTTTTT. It translates to CASSVDQGNTNEKLFF.